The clone carrying this T cell receptor (beta chain) was picked up one time. This sample is drawn from a study of blood T cell repertoires in COVID-19. Study background: T cells, B-cell-depleted T cells, or PBMCs provided the cDNA or gDNA that served as material.

The germline V gene has CDR1 DFQATT and CDR2 SNEGSKA (reference sequence). V lost 3 bases and J lost 6, with 8 bases in between. There are 11 residues in the CDR3. Clones were sequenced by immunoSEQ multiplex PCR, and TCRdb holds only the in-frame ones, with some missing. The data contain under 120,000 clones, more than 60% of them seen just once; the ten biggest clones take up around a fifth. The source of this sequence is a man between 65 and 80 years old with active or convalescent COVID-19. The sample comprised peripheral blood. The chain couples TRBV20-1 to TRBJ1-2, with TRBD1 as a possible D gene (5 bases). In DNA, the CDR3 is TGCAGTGCTAGGGGGCGAGATGGCTACACCTTC. Translation gives CSARGRDGYTF.